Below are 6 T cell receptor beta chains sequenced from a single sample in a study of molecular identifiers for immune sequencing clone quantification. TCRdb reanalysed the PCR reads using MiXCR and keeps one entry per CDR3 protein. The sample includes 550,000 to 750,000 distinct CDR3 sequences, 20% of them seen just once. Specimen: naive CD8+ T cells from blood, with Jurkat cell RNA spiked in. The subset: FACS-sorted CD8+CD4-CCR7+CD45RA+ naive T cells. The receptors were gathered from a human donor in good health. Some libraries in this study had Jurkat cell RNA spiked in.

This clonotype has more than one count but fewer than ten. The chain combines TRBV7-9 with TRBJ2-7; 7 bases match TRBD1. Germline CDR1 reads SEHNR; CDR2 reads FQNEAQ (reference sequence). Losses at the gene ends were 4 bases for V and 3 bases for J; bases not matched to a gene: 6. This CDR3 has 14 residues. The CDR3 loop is CASSSPTGIYEQYF. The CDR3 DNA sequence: TGTGCCAGCAGCTCACCGACAGGGATCTACGAGCAGTACTTC.

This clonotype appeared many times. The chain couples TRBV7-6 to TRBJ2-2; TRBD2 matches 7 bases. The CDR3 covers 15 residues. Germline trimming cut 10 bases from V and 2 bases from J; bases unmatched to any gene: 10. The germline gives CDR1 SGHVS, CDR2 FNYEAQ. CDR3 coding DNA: TGTGCCACTTCAGGACGGGACTATAACACCGGGGAGCTGTTTTTT. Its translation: CATSGRDYNTGELFF.

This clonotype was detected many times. For the CDR3, the DNA is TGCAGTGTTTACACTATGAACGACAATGAGCAGTTCTTC. Its protein product is CSVYTMNDNEQFF. This chain connects TRBV20-1 to TRBJ2-1, with D unclear. Germline V lookup: CDR1 DFQATT, CDR2 SNEGSKA (reference sequence). This CDR3 comprises 13 residues. V dropped 7 bases and J dropped 5 bases, with 15 bases sitting between them.

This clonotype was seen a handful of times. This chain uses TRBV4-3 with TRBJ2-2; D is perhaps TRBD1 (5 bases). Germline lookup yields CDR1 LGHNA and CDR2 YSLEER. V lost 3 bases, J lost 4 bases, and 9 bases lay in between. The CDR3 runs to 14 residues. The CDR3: CASSQGPSTGELFF. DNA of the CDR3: TGCGCCAGCAGCCAGGGGCCCAGCACCGGGGAGCTGTTTTTT.

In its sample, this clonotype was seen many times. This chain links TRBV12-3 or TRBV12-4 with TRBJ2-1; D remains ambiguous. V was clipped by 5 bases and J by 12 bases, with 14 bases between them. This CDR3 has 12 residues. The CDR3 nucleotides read TGTGCCAGCAGTGGATTAGAGTCTGGGCAGTTCTTC. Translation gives CASSGLESGQFF.

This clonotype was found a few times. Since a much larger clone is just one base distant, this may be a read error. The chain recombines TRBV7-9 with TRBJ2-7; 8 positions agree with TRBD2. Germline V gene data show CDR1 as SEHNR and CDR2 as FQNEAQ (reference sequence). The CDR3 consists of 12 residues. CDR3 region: CAGSLAGNEQYF. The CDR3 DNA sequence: TGTGCCGGCAGCTTAGCGGGGAACGAGCAGTACTTC. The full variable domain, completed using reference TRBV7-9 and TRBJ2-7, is DTGVSQNPRHKITKRGQNVTFRCDPISEHNRLYWYRQTLGQGPEFLTYFQNEAQLEKSRLLSDRFSAERPKGSFSTLEIQRTEQGDSAMYLCAGSLAGNEQYFGPGTRLTVT.